Following are 10 T cell receptor beta chains from one sample sequenced in a study of shared clonotypes between healthy human individuals. Method: immunoSEQ multiplex PCR; TCRdb's copy keeps in-frame clones and lacks some. The sample lists hundreds of thousands of clones, 72% occurring once. Specimen: memory CD4+ T cells sorted from blood. Subset: CD45RA-negative fraction. These receptor sequences come from a woman aged 30 to 39 in good health.

The rearrangement links TRBV6-6 to TRBJ2-2; D ambiguous. Trimming took off 2 bases at V and 3 bases at J, with 4 bases between the two ends. The CDR3 contains 13 residues. From germline, CDR1 is MNHNY and CDR2 SVGAGI (reference sequence). CDR3 bases: TGTGCCAGCAGTTACCAGCACACCGGGGAGCTGTTTTTT. It is translated as CASSYQHTGELFF.

This clone appeared many times. The CDR3 sequence is CASSLFGTADQPQHF. CDR3 coding DNA: TGTGCCAGCAGTTTATTTGGGACAGCTGATCAGCCCCAGCATTTT. The V call is TRBV27, the J call TRBJ1-5, with 7 positions matching TRBD1. Losses at the gene ends were 1 base for V and 5 bases for J; bases not matched to a gene: 5. This CDR3 is 15 amino acids long. CDR1 and CDR2 (germline): MNHEY, SMNVEV (reference sequence).

This chain joins TRBV9 and TRBJ1-3; tentative D call: TRBD1 (5 bases). The V end was cut by 0 bases, the J end by 4 bases, with 14 bases between. The CDR3 extends over 16 amino acids. The V gene's germline CDR1 is SGDLS and CDR2 YYNGEE. The CDR3 nucleotides are TGTGCCAGCAGCGTAGACCCCCAGGGTACCGGAAACACCATATATTTT. Its translation: CASSVDPQGTGNTIYF.

This rearrangement joins TRBV7-3 to TRBJ1-5; D gene uncertain. With 2 bases removed from V and 5 bases from J, the gap between germline ends came to 10 bases. Germline lookup yields CDR1 SGHTA and CDR2 FQGTGA. This CDR3 comprises 14 residues. The CDR3 loop reads CASSLGGFDQPQHF. The CDR3 DNA is TGTGCCAGCAGCTTAGGAGGGTTTGATCAGCCCCAGCATTTT.

This clone has only a few counts. The chain carries TRBV2 and TRBJ1-2; 7 bases fit TRBD1. V shed 6 bases, J shed 2 bases, and the junction held 6 bases outside the gene matches. The CDR3 length is 14 residues. Per the germline V gene, CDR1 is SNHLY and CDR2 is FYNNEI. CDR3 loop: CASRSTGRNYGYTF. CDR3 nucleotide sequence: TGTGCCAGCAGGTCGACAGGGAGGAACTATGGCTACACCTTC.

The V call is TRBV28, the J call TRBJ2-3; 12 nucleotides match TRBD2. This CDR3 region has 16 residues. Germline loops: CDR1 MDHEN, CDR2 SYDVKM. With 4 bases clipped from V and 3 bases from J, the junction kept 5 bases outside the gene matches. CDR3 sequence (DNA): TGTGCCAGCAGTTACCTAGCGGGAGGGAGAACAGATACGCAGTATTTT. Protein: CASSYLAGGRTDTQYF.

J is TRBJ2-1 and V is TRBV11-2; TRBD1 might be the D (5 bases). Germline CDR1 and CDR2: SGHAT and FQNNGV. The ends were cut back, 1 base at V and 5 bases at J, with 15 bases in the middle. The CDR3 runs to 16 residues. The CDR3 DNA is TGTGCCAGCAGCTTAGGCGGTTTTGACAGTAACAATGAGCAGTTCTTC. Protein: CASSLGGFDSNNEQFF.

In nucleotides, the CDR3 is TGTGCCAGCAGCCAGGAGGGACTAGCGGGAGTCTTGGCCCAAGAGACCCAGTACTTC. This encodes CASSQEGLAGVLAQETQYF. The J gene is TRBJ2-5, the V gene TRBV4-2; TRBD2 agrees at 14 bases. V gave up 3 bases and J gave up 1 base; unmatched junction bases: 10. Per germline, CDR1 LGHNA and CDR2 YNFKEQ. This CDR3 is 19 amino acids long.

This clone was recorded a few times. This chain joins TRBV30 and TRBJ1-2; tentatively, D is TRBD1 (6 bases). V was cut by 0 bases and J by 3 bases, with 11 bases left in between. Germline loops: CDR1 GTSNPN, CDR2 SVGIG (reference sequence). The CDR3 runs 14 residues. The chain's CDR3 is CAWSVGGQYYGYTF. DNA for the CDR3: TGTGCCTGGAGTGTAGGAGGACAGTACTATGGCTACACCTTC.

Here the CDR3 reads CSVEARESTEAFF. CDR3 DNA sequence: TGCAGCGTTGAGGCCAGGGAGAGCACTGAAGCTTTCTTT. The chain links TRBV29-1 to TRBJ1-1; D is perhaps TRBD1 (5 bases). V lost 3 bases to trimming and J lost 4 bases, with 12 bases between them. Germline assignment: CDR1 SQVTM and CDR2 ANQGSEA. The CDR3 totals 13 residues.